These T cell receptor beta chains were read from a single sample in a study of T cell repertoires in cytomegalovirus infection. MiXCR, run by TCRdb on the reads, gives a single entry per CDR3 protein. The table lists more than 400,000 distinct CDR3 sequences, about 26% of them singletons, with under 15% in the top ten. Sequencing input: PBMCs. All receptors come from a human donor in good health (CMV status not recorded). Some clones in this sample may be carry-over from other donors' samples. CDR3s include the opening cysteine and the closing phenylalanine or tryptophan. The D gene is left open where the match is weak. A clone size is listed for some rows: how often the clone was seen (once, few, many), or a class if it is expanded.

clone_size: .; d_call: .; cdr3_length: 12; j_call: TRBJ1-4; v_call: TRBV7-9; cdr3_nt: TGTGCCAGCAACAGAGTTAATGAAAAACTGTTTTTT; cdr3_aa: CASNRVNEKLFF
clone_size: many; d_call: .; cdr3_length: 15; j_call: TRBJ2-5; v_call: TRBV7-2; cdr3_nt: TGTGCCAGCAGCGACCGGGGACGGATACAAGAGACCCAGTACTTC; cdr3_aa: CASSDRGRIQETQYF
clone_size: few; d_call: .; cdr3_length: 15; j_call: TRBJ2-3; v_call: TRBV19; cdr3_nt: TGTGCCAGTAGTATAGCGGTAAAAACCACAGATACGCAGTATTTT; cdr3_aa: CASSIAVKTTDTQYF
clone_size: .; d_call: .; cdr3_length: 14; j_call: TRBJ2-6; v_call: TRBV3-1; cdr3_nt: TGTGCCAGCAGCCGAGGGGTAGGGGCCAACGTCCTGACTTTC; cdr3_aa: CASSRGVGANVLTF
clone_size: .; d_call: .; cdr3_length: 15; j_call: TRBJ1-1; v_call: TRBV28; cdr3_nt: TGTGCCAGCAGTTTTTTGGATAGGCCCGGAAGTGAAGCTTTCTTT; cdr3_aa: CASSFLDRPGSEAFF
clone_size: .; d_call: .; cdr3_length: 17; j_call: TRBJ1-6; v_call: TRBV7-4; cdr3_nt: TGTGCCAGCAGCCCCGTCGGACTGAGCTCCTATAATTCACCCCTCCACTTT; cdr3_aa: CASSPVGLSSYNSPLHF
clone_size: .; d_call: TRBD1; cdr3_length: 14; j_call: TRBJ2-3; v_call: TRBV28; cdr3_nt: TGTGCCAGCAGCTTCTCGACAGGGGGAGATACGCAGTATTTT; cdr3_aa: CASSFSTGGDTQYF
clone_size: .; d_call: TRBD2; cdr3_length: 17; j_call: TRBJ2-3; v_call: TRBV6-2/TRBV6-3; cdr3_nt: TGTGCCAGCAGTTACTCGACTAGCGGAAATAGCACAGATACGCAGTATTTT; cdr3_aa: CASSYSTSGNSTDTQYF
clone_size: few; d_call: .; cdr3_length: 13; j_call: TRBJ1-5; v_call: TRBV11-2; cdr3_nt: TGTGCCAGCAGCTTCCATGAAAATCAGCCCCAGCATTTT; cdr3_aa: CASSFHENQPQHF
clone_size: many; d_call: TRBD1; cdr3_length: 13; j_call: TRBJ1-1; v_call: TRBV7-2; cdr3_nt: TGTGCCAGCAGCTTTAGACAGGGGGCTGAAGCTTTCTTT; cdr3_aa: CASSFRQGAEAFF
clone_size: few; d_call: .; cdr3_length: 13; j_call: TRBJ1-4; v_call: TRBV7-8; cdr3_nt: TGTGCCAGCAGCTTAAAGAGTAATGAAAAACTGTTTTTT; cdr3_aa: CASSLKSNEKLFF
clone_size: few; d_call: .; cdr3_length: 14; j_call: TRBJ2-2; v_call: TRBV7-3; cdr3_nt: TGTGCCAGCAGCTTAATCAGGGAGTCCGGGGAGCTGTTTTTT; cdr3_aa: CASSLIRESGELFF
clone_size: few; d_call: .; cdr3_length: 11; j_call: TRBJ1-2; v_call: TRBV28; cdr3_nt: TGTGCCAGCGGCAGGCTGGATGGCTACACCTTC; cdr3_aa: CASGRLDGYTF
clone_size: .; d_call: .; cdr3_length: 13; j_call: TRBJ1-4; v_call: TRBV29-1; cdr3_nt: TGCAGCGTTCACTTCGGGGGGCATGAAAAACTGTTTTTT; cdr3_aa: CSVHFGGHEKLFF
clone_size: many; d_call: .; cdr3_length: 16; j_call: TRBJ1-2; v_call: TRBV7-2; cdr3_nt: TGTGCCACCTCGGGGCGGGGTTCTGACCCGAACTATGGCTACACCTTC; cdr3_aa: CATSGRGSDPNYGYTF
clone_size: .; d_call: TRBD2; cdr3_length: 17; j_call: TRBJ2-1; v_call: TRBV4-3; cdr3_nt: TGCGCCAGCAGCCAAGTACGCGGGAGGCAAATCTACAATGAGCAGTTCTTC; cdr3_aa: CASSQVRGRQIYNEQFF
clone_size: .; d_call: .; cdr3_length: 15; j_call: TRBJ2-3; v_call: TRBV5-4; cdr3_nt: TGTGCCAGCAGCCAGGATCCACTAACAACAGATACGCAGTATTTT; cdr3_aa: CASSQDPLTTDTQYF
clone_size: few; d_call: .; cdr3_length: 15; j_call: TRBJ2-3; v_call: TRBV11-3; cdr3_nt: TGTGCCAGCAGCTCCAGGGGTTTTGATGCAGATACGCAGTATTTT; cdr3_aa: CASSSRGFDADTQYF
clone_size: many; d_call: TRBD2; cdr3_length: 16; j_call: TRBJ2-7; v_call: TRBV7-8; cdr3_nt: TGTGCCAGCAGCGGCGAGAACCGGGAGGAGGGTTACGAGCAGTACTTC; cdr3_aa: CASSGENREEGYEQYF
clone_size: few; d_call: .; cdr3_length: 14; j_call: TRBJ1-5; v_call: TRBV12-3/TRBV12-4; cdr3_nt: TGTGCCAGCAGTTTCGGTTTAGGGCATCAGCCCCAGCATTTT; cdr3_aa: CASSFGLGHQPQHF
clone_size: .; d_call: TRBD2; cdr3_length: 15; j_call: TRBJ2-3; v_call: TRBV7-6; cdr3_nt: TGTGCCAGCAGCCGGACTAGCAACATTCCAGATACGCAGTATTTT; cdr3_aa: CASSRTSNIPDTQYF
clone_size: few; d_call: TRBD1; cdr3_length: 15; j_call: TRBJ1-6; v_call: TRBV7-9; cdr3_nt: TGTGCCAGCAGCCCGCCCGGGACAGGGAATTCACCCCTCCACTTT; cdr3_aa: CASSPPGTGNSPLHF
clone_size: few; d_call: TRBD2; cdr3_length: 16; j_call: TRBJ2-5; v_call: TRBV12-3/TRBV12-4; cdr3_nt: TGTGCCAGCAGTTTAAACGGGGGGGGGCACCAAGAGACCCAGTACTTC; cdr3_aa: CASSLNGGGHQETQYF
clone_size: .; d_call: .; cdr3_length: 17; j_call: TRBJ1-3; v_call: TRBV4-1; cdr3_nt: TGCGCCAGCAGCCAAACTACGGGCCCCGTGGCTGGAAACACCATATATTTT; cdr3_aa: CASSQTTGPVAGNTIYF
clone_size: .; d_call: TRBD2; cdr3_length: 15; j_call: TRBJ2-1; v_call: TRBV20-1; cdr3_nt: TGCAGTGCTATAACTAGCGGGAGGGCAGGAGGGGAGCAGTTCTTC; cdr3_aa: CSAITSGRAGGEQFF
clone_size: few; d_call: .; cdr3_length: 15; j_call: TRBJ1-1; v_call: TRBV12-3/TRBV12-4; cdr3_nt: TGTGCCAGCAGTTTGGGTATTTCCCTGAACACTGAAGCTTTCTTT; cdr3_aa: CASSLGISLNTEAFF
clone_size: few; d_call: .; cdr3_length: 15; j_call: TRBJ2-2; v_call: TRBV7-9; cdr3_nt: TGTGCCAGCAGCCTGACAGCTCTTGACACCGGGGAGCTGTTTTTT; cdr3_aa: CASSLTALDTGELFF
clone_size: .; d_call: .; cdr3_length: 15; j_call: TRBJ2-5; v_call: TRBV4-1; cdr3_nt: TGCGCCAGCAGCCAAGACCGGGGCCTACAAGAGACCCAGTACTTC; cdr3_aa: CASSQDRGLQETQYF
clone_size: many; d_call: .; cdr3_length: 15; j_call: TRBJ1-1; v_call: TRBV6-1; cdr3_nt: TGTGCCAGCAGGATTCCTCACGGGGTGAACACTGAAGCTTTCTTT; cdr3_aa: CASRIPHGVNTEAFF
clone_size: .; d_call: .; cdr3_length: 16; j_call: TRBJ2-2; v_call: TRBV7-8; cdr3_nt: TGTGCCAGCAGCAGAAGAGGACGGGCGAACACCGGGGAGCTGTTTTTT; cdr3_aa: CASSRRGRANTGELFF
clone_size: many; d_call: .; cdr3_length: 12; j_call: TRBJ1-2; v_call: TRBV7-2; cdr3_nt: TGTGCCAGCCGTTTGGACAGCTATGGCTACACCTTC; cdr3_aa: CASRLDSYGYTF
clone_size: .; d_call: TRBD2; cdr3_length: 18; j_call: TRBJ2-5; v_call: TRBV14; cdr3_nt: TGTGCCAGCAGTGAATCAAGCGGGAGACTGAGATTGGAAGAGACCCAGTACTTC; cdr3_aa: CASSESSGRLRLEETQYF
clone_size: .; d_call: .; cdr3_length: 14; j_call: TRBJ1-2; v_call: TRBV9; cdr3_nt: TGTGCCAGCAGCGTAGGGTCGCCGGACTATGGCTACACCTTC; cdr3_aa: CASSVGSPDYGYTF
clone_size: many; d_call: TRBD2; cdr3_length: 15; j_call: TRBJ2-1; v_call: TRBV7-2; cdr3_nt: TGTGCCAGCAGCTTTAGCGGGACTTTCTACAATGAGCAGTTCTTC; cdr3_aa: CASSFSGTFYNEQFF
clone_size: many; d_call: .; cdr3_length: 15; j_call: TRBJ1-2; v_call: TRBV28; cdr3_nt: TGTGCCAGCAGTTCCCCTCCGGACAGCCTCTATGGCTACACCTTC; cdr3_aa: CASSSPPDSLYGYTF
clone_size: .; d_call: .; cdr3_length: 14; j_call: TRBJ1-2; v_call: TRBV28; cdr3_nt: TGTGCCAGCAGTTTTACACAGGGTTATTATGGCTACACCTTC; cdr3_aa: CASSFTQGYYGYTF
clone_size: few; d_call: .; cdr3_length: 14; j_call: TRBJ1-1; v_call: TRBV7-9; cdr3_nt: TGTGCCAGCAGCCCCATGGCCCTGAACACTGAAGCTTTCTTT; cdr3_aa: CASSPMALNTEAFF
clone_size: many; d_call: .; cdr3_length: 13; j_call: TRBJ2-7; v_call: TRBV7-8; cdr3_nt: TGTGCCAGCAGCCCCGCGTTAGGCTACGAGCAGTACTTC; cdr3_aa: CASSPALGYEQYF
clone_size: .; d_call: .; cdr3_length: 13; j_call: TRBJ2-5; v_call: TRBV6-1; cdr3_nt: TGTGCCAGCAGTGAAGTGGAGTTTACGACCCAGTACTTC; cdr3_aa: CASSEVEFTTQYF
clone_size: few; d_call: TRBD2; cdr3_length: 18; j_call: TRBJ2-5; v_call: TRBV5-4; cdr3_nt: TGTGCCAGCAGCTTGAGGCCGGGACTAGCGGGAGGCACCGAGACCCAGTACTTC; cdr3_aa: CASSLRPGLAGGTETQYF
clone_size: .; d_call: .; cdr3_length: 12; j_call: TRBJ1-1; v_call: TRBV20-1; cdr3_nt: TGCAGTGCTAGAGAGACGGGGTCCAAAGCTTTCTTT; cdr3_aa: CSARETGSKAFF
clone_size: many; d_call: TRBD1; cdr3_length: 13; j_call: TRBJ2-2; v_call: TRBV7-2; cdr3_nt: TGTGCCAGCAGCGGGACAGGGGCCGGGGAGCTGTTTTTT; cdr3_aa: CASSGTGAGELFF
clone_size: few; d_call: .; cdr3_length: 15; j_call: TRBJ1-1; v_call: TRBV10-3; cdr3_nt: TGTGCCATCAGTGAGTCTCTCGGATTGAACACTGAAGCTTTCTTT; cdr3_aa: CAISESLGLNTEAFF
clone_size: .; d_call: .; cdr3_length: 14; j_call: TRBJ2-3; v_call: TRBV6-2/TRBV6-3; cdr3_nt: TGTGCCAGCAGCCTCCCGGACCAGGTAGATACGCAGTATTTT; cdr3_aa: CASSLPDQVDTQYF
clone_size: few; d_call: TRBD1; cdr3_length: 15; j_call: TRBJ2-1; v_call: TRBV2; cdr3_nt: TGTGCCAGCACCCTGGTGGCAGGGGGAAAGAATGAGCAGTTCTTC; cdr3_aa: CASTLVAGGKNEQFF
clone_size: .; d_call: .; cdr3_length: 12; j_call: TRBJ1-2; v_call: TRBV15; cdr3_nt: TGTGCCACCAGCCGAGTTACGGGAGGCTACACCTTC; cdr3_aa: CATSRVTGGYTF
clone_size: .; d_call: .; cdr3_length: 15; j_call: TRBJ1-2; v_call: TRBV7-2; cdr3_nt: TGTGCCAGCAGCTTTGGGATGATTCCCAACTATGGCTACACCTTC; cdr3_aa: CASSFGMIPNYGYTF
clone_size: few; d_call: .; cdr3_length: 16; j_call: TRBJ1-1; v_call: TRBV4-2; cdr3_nt: TGTGCCAGCAGCCAAGAAAGGTCAAGGGCCGTGTTTGGAGCTTTCTTT; cdr3_aa: CASSQERSRAVFGAFF
clone_size: .; d_call: .; cdr3_length: 12; j_call: TRBJ1-5; v_call: TRBV19; cdr3_nt: TGTGCCAGTAGCCGAGACAGCGGATGGTTGCATTTT; cdr3_aa: CASSRDSGWLHF
clone_size: .; d_call: TRBD2; cdr3_length: 13; j_call: TRBJ2-7; v_call: TRBV27; cdr3_nt: TGTGCCAGCAGTTTTGCGGGAGTCCACGAGCAGTACTTC; cdr3_aa: CASSFAGVHEQYF
clone_size: few; d_call: TRBD2; cdr3_length: 18; j_call: TRBJ2-3; v_call: TRBV4-3; cdr3_nt: TGCGCCAGCAGCCAAGTTGCCCCCGAGCGGGAGGCCAGAGATACGCAGTATTTT; cdr3_aa: CASSQVAPEREARDTQYF
clone_size: .; d_call: .; cdr3_length: 12; j_call: TRBJ1-2; v_call: TRBV19; cdr3_nt: TGTGCCAGTAAAGGGGTTTACTATGGCTACACCTTC; cdr3_aa: CASKGVYYGYTF
clone_size: .; d_call: .; cdr3_length: 15; j_call: TRBJ2-7; v_call: TRBV7-8; cdr3_nt: TGTGCCAGTACACAAGGAAGGCTCTTATCCTACGAGCAGTACTTC; cdr3_aa: CASTQGRLLSYEQYF